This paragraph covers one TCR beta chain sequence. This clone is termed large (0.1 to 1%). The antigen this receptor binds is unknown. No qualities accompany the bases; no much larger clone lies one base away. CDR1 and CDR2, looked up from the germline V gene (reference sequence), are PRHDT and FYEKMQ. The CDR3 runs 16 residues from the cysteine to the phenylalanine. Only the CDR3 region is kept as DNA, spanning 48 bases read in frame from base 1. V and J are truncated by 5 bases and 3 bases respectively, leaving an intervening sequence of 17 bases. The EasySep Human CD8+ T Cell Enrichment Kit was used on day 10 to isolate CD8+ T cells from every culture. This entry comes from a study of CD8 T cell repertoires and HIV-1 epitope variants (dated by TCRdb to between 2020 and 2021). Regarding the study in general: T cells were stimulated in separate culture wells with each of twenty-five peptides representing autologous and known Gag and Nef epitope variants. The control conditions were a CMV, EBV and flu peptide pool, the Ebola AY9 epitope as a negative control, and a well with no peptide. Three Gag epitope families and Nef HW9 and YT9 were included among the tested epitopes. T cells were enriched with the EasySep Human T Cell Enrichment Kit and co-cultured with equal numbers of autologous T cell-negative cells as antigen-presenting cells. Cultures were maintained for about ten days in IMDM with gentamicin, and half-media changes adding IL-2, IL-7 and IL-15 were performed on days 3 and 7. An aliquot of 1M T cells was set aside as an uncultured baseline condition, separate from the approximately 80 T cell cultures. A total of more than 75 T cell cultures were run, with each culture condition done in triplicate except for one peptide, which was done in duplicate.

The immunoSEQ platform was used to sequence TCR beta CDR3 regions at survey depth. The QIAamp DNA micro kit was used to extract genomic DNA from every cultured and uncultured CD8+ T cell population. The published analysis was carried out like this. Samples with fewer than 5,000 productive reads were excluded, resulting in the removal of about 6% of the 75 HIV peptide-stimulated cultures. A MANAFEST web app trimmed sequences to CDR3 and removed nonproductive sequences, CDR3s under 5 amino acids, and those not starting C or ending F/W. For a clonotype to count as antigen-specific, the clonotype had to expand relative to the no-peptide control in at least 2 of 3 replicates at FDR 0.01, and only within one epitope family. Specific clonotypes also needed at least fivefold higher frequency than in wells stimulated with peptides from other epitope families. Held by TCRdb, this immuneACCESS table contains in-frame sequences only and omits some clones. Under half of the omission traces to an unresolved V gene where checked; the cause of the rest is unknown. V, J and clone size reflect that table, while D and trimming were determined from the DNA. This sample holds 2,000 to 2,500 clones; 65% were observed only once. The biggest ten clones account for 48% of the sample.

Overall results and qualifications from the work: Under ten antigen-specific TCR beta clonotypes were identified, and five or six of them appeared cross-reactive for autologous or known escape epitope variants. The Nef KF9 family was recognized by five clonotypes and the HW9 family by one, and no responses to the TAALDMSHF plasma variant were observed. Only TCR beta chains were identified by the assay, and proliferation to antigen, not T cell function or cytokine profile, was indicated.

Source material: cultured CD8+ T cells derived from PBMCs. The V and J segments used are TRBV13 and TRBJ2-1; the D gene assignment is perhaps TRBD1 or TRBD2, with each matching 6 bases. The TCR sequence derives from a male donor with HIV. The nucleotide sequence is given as TGTGCCAGCAGCCCCCTCTCTGGGGGGCTCTACAATGAGCAGTTCTTC. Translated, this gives CASSPLSGGLYNEQFF.